This entry features one T cell receptor beta chain sequence. Its antigen is undetermined. The junction departs from germline at one end; a sequencing error may be responsible. Unsorted bulk tissue, about 19-31 mg of it, served as the source for co-extraction of RNA and DNA. The input was around 530 ng total RNA; TCR beta cDNA was made from it with a constant-region primer. Slightly modified ARM-PCR with three nested multiplex PCR rounds yielded TCR beta libraries. Amplification in the first two PCR rounds was performed using TRBV1-TRBV30 forward primers and a C-beta reverse primer for roughly 9 cycles each. TCRdb ran MiXCR on the multiplex PCR reads and lists one entry per CDR3 protein. The sample has some 46,000 distinct CDR3 sequences, roughly 75% seen once. The CDR3 spans 11 residues. The data derive from a study of tumor-infiltrating lymphocytes in primary liver carcinoma. Study in general: Between about 4 and 11 cm across, the tumors were all of stage T1-T3 N0M0. Samples returned roughly 3.5 to 7.5 million productive TCRbeta reads each. Read depth did not differ significantly between tissue types. Findings of the study overall: Tumor-adjacent and tumor-blood pairs showed less overlap than tumor region pairs.

The genes are TRBV12-3 or TRBV12-4 and TRBJ2-5; D ambiguous. The TCR sequence derives from a woman aged 25 to 39 with primary liver carcinoma and hepatitis B virus infection. Specimen: tumor-adjacent normal liver tissue. CDR3 nucleotides: TGTGCCAGCAGGGGCTTGGAGACCCGGTACTTC. This translates into CASRGLETRYF.